This TCR beta chain appears in the sequencing data of a study of blood T cell repertoires in COVID-19. About the study: The United States, Italy and Spain supplied acute and convalescent COVID-19 samples. Sources were T cells, B-cell-depleted T cells, or PBMCs; the material itself was cDNA or gDNA.

TCRdb's copy holds only in-frame clones and misses some; the assay was immunoSEQ multiplex PCR. The sample yields 180,000 or so clones, around 85% seen once. Trimming cost V 6 bases and J 0 bases, with 13 bases left between them. There are 14 residues in the CDR3. Germline V gives CDR1 SGDLS, CDR2 YYNGEE. The table lists this clone with a count of one. Sequencing used peripheral blood. This chain connects TRBV9 to TRBJ2-7; D is ambiguous. The sequence derives from a woman aged 55-69 years with acute or convalescent COVID-19. CDR3 protein: CASNEAGGSYEQYF. The CDR3 bases are TGTGCCAGCAACGAGGCTGGTGGCTCCTACGAGCAGTACTTC.